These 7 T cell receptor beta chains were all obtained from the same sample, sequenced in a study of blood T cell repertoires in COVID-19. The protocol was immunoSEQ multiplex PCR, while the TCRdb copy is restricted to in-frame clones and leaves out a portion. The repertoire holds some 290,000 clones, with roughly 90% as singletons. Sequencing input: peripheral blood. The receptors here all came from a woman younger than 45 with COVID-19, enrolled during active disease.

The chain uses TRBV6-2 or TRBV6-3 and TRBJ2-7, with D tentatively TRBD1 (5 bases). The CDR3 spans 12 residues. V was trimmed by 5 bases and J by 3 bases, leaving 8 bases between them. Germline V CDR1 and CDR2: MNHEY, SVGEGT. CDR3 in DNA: TGTGCCAGCAGTCTAGACAGCTACGAGCAGTACTTC. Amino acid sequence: CASSLDSYEQYF.

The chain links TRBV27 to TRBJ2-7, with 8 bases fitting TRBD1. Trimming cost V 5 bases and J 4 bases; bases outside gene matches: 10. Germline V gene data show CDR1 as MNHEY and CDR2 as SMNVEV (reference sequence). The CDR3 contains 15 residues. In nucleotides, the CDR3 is TGTGCCAGCAGTCCGTCGACAGGGGCGGTGTACGAGCAGTACTTC. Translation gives CASSPSTGAVYEQYF.

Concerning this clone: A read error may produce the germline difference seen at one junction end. The CDR3 DNA follows: TGCAGTGCTAGTAGCCCCTTAACGGGGTTT. This encodes CSASSPLTGF. The rearrangement joins TRBV20-1 to TRBJ1-1; no clear D. Looked up from germline, CDR1 is DFQATT and CDR2 is SNEGSKA (reference sequence). CDR3 size: 10 residues.

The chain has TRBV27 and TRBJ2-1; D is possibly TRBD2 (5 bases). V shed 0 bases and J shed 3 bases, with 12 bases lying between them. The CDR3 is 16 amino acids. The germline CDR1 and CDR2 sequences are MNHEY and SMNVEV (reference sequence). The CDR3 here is CASSLSSGIYYNEQFF. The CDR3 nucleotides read TGTGCCAGCAGTTTATCTTCCGGGATATACTACAATGAGCAGTTCTTC.

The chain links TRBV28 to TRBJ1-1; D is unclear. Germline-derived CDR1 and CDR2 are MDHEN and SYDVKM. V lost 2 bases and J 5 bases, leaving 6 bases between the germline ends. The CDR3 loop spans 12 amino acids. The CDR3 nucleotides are TGTGCCAGCAGTTTACCTTCGACTGAAGCTTTCTTT. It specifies CASSLPSTEAFF.

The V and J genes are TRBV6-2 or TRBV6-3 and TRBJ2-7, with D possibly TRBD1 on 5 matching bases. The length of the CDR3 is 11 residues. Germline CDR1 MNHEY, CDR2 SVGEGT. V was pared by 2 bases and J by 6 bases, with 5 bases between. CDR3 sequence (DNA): TGTGCCAGCAGTTACAGGGGCGAGCAGTACTTC. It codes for CASSYRGEQYF.

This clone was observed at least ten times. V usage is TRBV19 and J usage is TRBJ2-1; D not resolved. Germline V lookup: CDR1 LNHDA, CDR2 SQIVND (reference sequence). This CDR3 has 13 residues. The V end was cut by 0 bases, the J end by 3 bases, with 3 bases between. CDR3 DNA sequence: TGTGCCAGTAGTATAGACGGCTACAATGAGCAGTTCTTC. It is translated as CASSIDGYNEQFF. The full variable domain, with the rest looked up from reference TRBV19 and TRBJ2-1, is DGGITQSPKYLFRKEGQNVTLSCEQNLNHDAMYWYRQDPGQGLRLIYYSQIVNDFQKGDIAEGYSVSREKKESFPLTVTSAQKNPTAFYLCASSIDGYNEQFFGPGTRLTVL.